Listed below are T cell receptor beta chains from one sample, sequenced in a study of blood T cell repertoires in COVID-19. Sequencing used immunoSEQ multiplex PCR; TCRdb keeps in-frame clones, though not all of them. The repertoire consists of about 190,000 clones, with 80% to 90% occurring once and the leading ten covering 20%. What was sequenced was peripheral blood. The receptors originated from a human donor in a cohort sampled during active COVID-19. Each CDR3 is given with its conserved first and last residue. Each record gives: V gene, clone size, D gene, CDR3 length, J gene, CDR3 protein, CDR3 DNA. A D gene is named only where the DNA matches it firmly. Only part of the rows carry a size: once, few, many, or a class if the clone is expanded.

TRBV30	.	TRBD1	16	TRBJ1-5	CAWSATDRGLNQPQHF	TGTGCCTGGAGTGCGACGGACAGGGGGCTCAATCAGCCCCAGCATTTT
TRBV12-2	.	.	20	TRBJ2-4	CASRSTPGQEPLQAKNIQYF	TGTGCAAGTCGCTCTACACCGGGACAGGAACCCCTCCAGGCCAAAAACATTCAGTACTTC
TRBV4-1	.	.	15	TRBJ1-5	CASSQGAGLNQPQHF	TGCGCCAGCAGCCAAGGGGCAGGGTTAAATCAGCCCCAGCATTTT
TRBV19	.	TRBD2	14	TRBJ2-3	CASSIAGGTDTQYF	TGTGCCAGTAGTATAGCGGGGGGTACAGATACGCAGTATTTT
TRBV15	.	.	14	TRBJ2-7	CATSSFSGSYEQYF	TGTGCCACCAGCAGTTTTAGCGGCTCCTACGAGCAGTACTTC
TRBV7-9	.	.	12	TRBJ1-2	CASSLVQGGYTF	TGTGCCAGCAGCTTAGTACAGGGTGGCTACACCTTC
TRBV19	.	.	16	TRBJ1-5	CASRGPKVNSNQPQHF	TGTGCCAGTAGGGGCCCAAAGGTGAATAGCAATCAGCCCCAGCATTTT
TRBV27	.	TRBD2	16	TRBJ2-5	CASSRTSGRLRETQYF	TGTGCCAGCAGTAGGACTAGCGGGAGACTTAGGGAGACCCAGTACTTC
TRBV4-1	.	.	15	TRBJ2-5	CASSQTREYQETQYF	TGCGCCAGCAGCCAAACAAGGGAGTACCAAGAGACCCAGTACTTC
TRBV6-2/TRBV6-3	.	.	13	TRBJ1-1	CASSYSKPPEAFF	TGTGCCAGCAGTTATAGCAAGCCGCCTGAAGCTTTCTTT
TRBV24-1	.	TRBD2	16	TRBJ2-1	CATSEHGGAGYNEQFF	TGTGCCACCAGTGAACACGGGGGGGCTGGGTACAATGAGCAGTTCTTC
TRBV6-5	once	.	11	TRBJ1-2	CASTKGHGYTF	TGTGCCAGCACTAAGGGGCATGGCTACACCTTC
TRBV4-2	once	.	14	TRBJ1-5	CASSQSPRSRPQHF	TGTGCCAGCAGCCAATCCCCCCGGAGTAGGCCCCAGCATTTT
TRBV2	.	TRBD1	15	TRBJ1-2	CASRGPGTGIYGYTF	TGTGCCAGCAGGGGGCCCGGGACAGGCATCTATGGCTACACCTTC
TRBV7-9	.	TRBD1	15	TRBJ1-2	CASSTEYRGTYGYTF	TGTGCCAGCAGCACGGAATACAGGGGGACATATGGCTACACCTTC
TRBV6-2/TRBV6-3	.	.	14	TRBJ1-1	CASSYSQGGTEAFF	TGTGCCAGCAGTTACTCACAGGGTGGAACTGAAGCTTTCTTT
TRBV19	.	TRBD1	12	TRBJ2-1	CASSTGGGEQFF	TGTGCCAGTAGTACAGGGGGCGGGGAGCAGTTCTTC
TRBV18	.	.	15	TRBJ1-4	CASSLYGQGSEKLFF	TGTGCCAGCTCACTATACGGGCAGGGGAGCGAAAAACTGTTTTTT
TRBV19	.	TRBD1	15	TRBJ2-1	CASSPRDRIYNEQFF	TGTGCCAGTAGTCCCCGGGACAGAATATACAATGAGCAGTTCTTC
TRBV9	.	TRBD1	15	TRBJ1-1	CASSRGGQVSTEAFF	TGTGCCAGCAGTCGCGGCGGACAGGTGAGCACTGAAGCTTTCTTT
TRBV6-5	.	.	15	TRBJ2-4	CASRDSLGAKNIQYF	TGTGCCAGCAGGGACAGCCTGGGGGCCAAAAACATTCAGTACTTC
TRBV2	.	TRBD1	14	TRBJ2-2	CACRDRENTGELFF	TGTGCCTGCCGGGACAGGGAAAACACCGGGGAGCTGTTTTTT
TRBV12-3/TRBV12-4	.	.	13	TRBJ2-3	CASSELASDTQYF	TGTGCCAGCAGTGAACTAGCCTCAGATACGCAGTATTTT
TRBV28	.	TRBD1	16	TRBJ2-6	CASSLSGGSGANVLTF	TGTGCCAGCAGTTTATCAGGGGGCTCTGGGGCCAACGTCCTGACTTTC
TRBV7-6	.	.	20	TRBJ1-1	CASSLGSDRTRGLYNTEAFF	TGTGCCAGCAGCTTAGGATCTGATAGGACGCGGGGCCTCTATAACACTGAAGCTTTCTTT
TRBV10-3	.	.	14	TRBJ1-1	CAISEVVSQTEAFF	TGTGCCATCAGTGAGGTTGTCAGTCAAACTGAAGCTTTCTTT
TRBV5-1	.	TRBD2	17	TRBJ2-2	CASSLRTSGSDTGELFF	TGCGCCAGCAGCCTGCGGACTAGCGGGAGCGACACCGGGGAGCTGTTTTTT
TRBV27	.	.	14	TRBJ1-1	CASSFRTANTEAFF	TGTGCCAGCAGTTTCCGGACAGCGAACACTGAAGCTTTCTTT
TRBV6-5	.	.	11	TRBJ1-2	CATQQGYGYTF	TGTGCCACACAACAGGGATATGGCTACACCTTC
TRBV27	.	.	16	TRBJ2-3	CASSFWSGRSPDTQYF	TGTGCCAGCAGTTTCTGGAGCGGAAGATCCCCAGATACGCAGTATTTT
TRBV5-1	.	.	14	TRBJ1-4	CASTRDGTNEKLFF	TGCGCCAGCACCAGGGATGGAACTAATGAAAAACTGTTTTTT
TRBV18	.	.	14	TRBJ1-1	CASSANGQNTEAFF	TGTGCCAGCTCAGCCAACGGTCAGAACACTGAAGCTTTCTTT
TRBV27	.	TRBD2	15	TRBJ2-1	CASSPRLAGGNEQFF	TGTGCCAGCAGTCCACGACTAGCGGGAGGGAATGAGCAGTTCTTC
TRBV6-6	.	.	17	TRBJ1-4	CASSLRHGQLPIGKLFF	TGTGCCAGCAGTCTCCGACATGGACAGCTTCCGATAGGAAAACTGTTTTTT
TRBV6-1	.	.	13	TRBJ2-5	CASSEELEETQYF	TGTGCCAGCAGTGAAGAGCTTGAAGAGACCCAGTACTTC
TRBV27	.	.	15	TRBJ1-2	CASSFRTGGNYGYTF	TGTGCCAGCAGCTTCAGGACGGGAGGGAACTATGGCTACACCTTC
TRBV28	.	.	12	TRBJ2-1	CASSFWAGGQFF	TGTGCCAGCAGTTTCTGGGCCGGGGGGCAGTTCTTC
TRBV27	.	.	12	TRBJ2-2	CASSFNGGELFF	TGTGCCAGCAGTTTCAACGGCGGGGAGCTGTTTTTT
TRBV28	.	.	16	TRBJ1-1	CASSLLGGGMNTEAFF	TGTGCCAGCAGTTTATTGGGAGGGGGTATGAACACTGAAGCTTTCTTT
TRBV5-1	.	.	14	TRBJ2-1	CASSLGGEYNEQFF	TGCGCCAGCAGCTTGGGGGGAGAATACAATGAGCAGTTCTTC
TRBV7-3	.	TRBD1	18	TRBJ1-5	CASSPYLPNDRVGQPQHF	TGTGCCAGCAGCCCTTATCTCCCAAATGACAGGGTCGGGCAGCCCCAGCATTTT
TRBV4-1	few	.	15	TRBJ1-2	CASSQVAVGAIGYTF	TGCGCCAGCAGCCAAGTCGCTGTTGGGGCGATTGGCTACACCTTC
TRBV30	.	.	11	TRBJ2-1	CAWNREYEQFF	TGTGCCTGGAACCGGGAGTATGAGCAGTTCTTC
TRBV11-2	.	.	15	TRBJ1-2	CASSPSRTGSDGYTF	TGTGCCAGCAGCCCCAGCCGTACAGGGAGTGATGGCTACACCTTC
TRBV18	.	.	17	TRBJ2-3	CASSPRRPDTSTDTQYF	TGTGCCAGCTCACCGAGACGACCAGACACAAGCACAGATACGCAGTATTTT
TRBV2	.	.	15	TRBJ2-5	CASTDLVGIRETQYF	TGTGCCAGCACCGACCTTGTGGGCATTAGAGAGACCCAGTACTTC